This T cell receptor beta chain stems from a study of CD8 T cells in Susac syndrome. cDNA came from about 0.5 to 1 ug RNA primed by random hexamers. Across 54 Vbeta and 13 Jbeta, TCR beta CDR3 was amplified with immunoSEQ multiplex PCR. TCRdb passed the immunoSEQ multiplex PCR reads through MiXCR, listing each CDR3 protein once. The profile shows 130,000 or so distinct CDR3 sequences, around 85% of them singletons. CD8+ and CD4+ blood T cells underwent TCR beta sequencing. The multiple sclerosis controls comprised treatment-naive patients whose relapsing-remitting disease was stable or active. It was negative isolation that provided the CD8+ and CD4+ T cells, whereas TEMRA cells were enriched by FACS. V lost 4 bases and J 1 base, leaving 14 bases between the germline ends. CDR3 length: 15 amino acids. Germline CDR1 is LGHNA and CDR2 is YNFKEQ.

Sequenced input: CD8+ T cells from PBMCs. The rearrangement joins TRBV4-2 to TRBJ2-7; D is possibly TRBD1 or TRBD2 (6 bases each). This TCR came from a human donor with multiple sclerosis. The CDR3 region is CASSPQEGESYEQYF. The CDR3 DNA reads TGTGCCAGCAGCCCCCAGGAGGGGGAATCCTACGAGCAGTACTTC.